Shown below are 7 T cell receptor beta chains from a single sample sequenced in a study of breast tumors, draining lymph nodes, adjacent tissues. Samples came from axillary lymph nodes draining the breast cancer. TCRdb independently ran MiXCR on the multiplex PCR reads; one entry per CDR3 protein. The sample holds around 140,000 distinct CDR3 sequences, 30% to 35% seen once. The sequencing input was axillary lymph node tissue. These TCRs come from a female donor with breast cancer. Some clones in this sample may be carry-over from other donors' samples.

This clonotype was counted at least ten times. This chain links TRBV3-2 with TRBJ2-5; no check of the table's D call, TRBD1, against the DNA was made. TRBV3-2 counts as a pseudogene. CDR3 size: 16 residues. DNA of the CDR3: TGTGCCAGCAGATCAACCCTGGGGCGGAGACAAGAGACCCAGTACTTC. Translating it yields CASRSTLGRRQETQYF.

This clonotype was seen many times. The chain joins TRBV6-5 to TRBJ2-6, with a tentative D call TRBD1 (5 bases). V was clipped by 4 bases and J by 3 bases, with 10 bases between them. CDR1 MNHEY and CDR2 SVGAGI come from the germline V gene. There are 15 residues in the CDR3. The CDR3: CASSSQGSGANVLTF. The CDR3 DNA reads TGTGCCAGCAGTTCCCAGGGAAGTGGGGCCAACGTCCTGACTTTC.

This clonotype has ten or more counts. DNA of the CDR3: TGTGCCAGCAGCTTAAGGGCCGGGGAGCTGTTTTTT. Protein sequence: CASSLRAGELFF. The genes are TRBV7-3 and TRBJ2-2, with D unresolved. V lost 1 base and J lost 6, with 3 bases in between. Germline CDR1 and CDR2: SGHTA and FQGTGA. This CDR3 region has 12 residues.

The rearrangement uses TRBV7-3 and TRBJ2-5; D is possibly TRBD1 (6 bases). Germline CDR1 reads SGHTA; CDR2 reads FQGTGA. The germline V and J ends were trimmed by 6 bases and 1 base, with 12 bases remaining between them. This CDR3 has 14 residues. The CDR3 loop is CASRPTGFQETQYF. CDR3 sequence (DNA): TGTGCCAGCAGACCGACAGGATTCCAAGAGACCCAGTACTTC.

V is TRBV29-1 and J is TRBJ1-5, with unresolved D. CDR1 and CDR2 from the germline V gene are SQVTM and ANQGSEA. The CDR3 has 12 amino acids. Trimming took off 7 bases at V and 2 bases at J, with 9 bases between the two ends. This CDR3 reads CSEGGGNQPQHF. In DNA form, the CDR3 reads TGCAGCGAAGGAGGCGGCAATCAGCCCCAGCATTTT.

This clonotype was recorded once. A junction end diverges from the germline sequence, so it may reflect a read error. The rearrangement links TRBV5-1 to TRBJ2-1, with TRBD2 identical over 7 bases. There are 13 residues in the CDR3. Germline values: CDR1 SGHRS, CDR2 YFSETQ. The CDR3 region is CAGSGNWGYEQFF. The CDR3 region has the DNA TGCGCCGGCAGCGGGAACTGGGGCTATGAGCAGTTCTTC.

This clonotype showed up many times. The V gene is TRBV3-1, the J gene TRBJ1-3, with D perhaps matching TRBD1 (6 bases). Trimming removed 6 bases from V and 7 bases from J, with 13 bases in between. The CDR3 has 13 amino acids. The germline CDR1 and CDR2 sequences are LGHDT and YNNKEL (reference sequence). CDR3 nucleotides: TGTGCCAGCAGGAGGGCAGGGGTGAACACCATATATTTT. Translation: CASRRAGVNTIYF. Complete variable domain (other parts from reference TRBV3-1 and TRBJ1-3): DTAVSQTPKYLVTQMGNDKSIKCEQNLGHDTMYWYKQDSKKFLKIMFSYNNKELIINETVPNRFSPKSPDKAHLNLHINSLELGDSAVYFCASRRAGVNTIYFGEGSWLTVV.